This TCR beta chain was observed in a study of T cells in Graves' hyperthyroidism and ophthalmopathy. Trimming stripped 3 bases from V and 1 base from J, with 13 bases between. CDR3 length: 14 residues. CDR1 and CDR2 (germline): DFQATT, SNEGSKA (reference sequence). RNA transcripts were the template for amplifying TCR beta CDR3 regions. The primer set for the first-round RT-PCR of the TCR CDR3 was HTBI. Each CDR3 protein is one row after TCRdb ran MiXCR on the multiplex PCR reads. This table holds over 700,000 distinct CDR3 sequences, over 15% found once. The TCR was taken from a woman aged 45-65 years with Graves' hyperthyroidism that later progressed to Graves' ophthalmopathy. The sequencing input was blood. The chain carries TRBV20-1 and TRBJ2-7; weak D call: TRBD2 (6 bases). CDR3 sequence: CSASAGSLSYEQYF. The CDR3 region has the DNA TGCAGTGCTAGTGCGGGGTCCCTATCCTACGAGCAGTACTTC.